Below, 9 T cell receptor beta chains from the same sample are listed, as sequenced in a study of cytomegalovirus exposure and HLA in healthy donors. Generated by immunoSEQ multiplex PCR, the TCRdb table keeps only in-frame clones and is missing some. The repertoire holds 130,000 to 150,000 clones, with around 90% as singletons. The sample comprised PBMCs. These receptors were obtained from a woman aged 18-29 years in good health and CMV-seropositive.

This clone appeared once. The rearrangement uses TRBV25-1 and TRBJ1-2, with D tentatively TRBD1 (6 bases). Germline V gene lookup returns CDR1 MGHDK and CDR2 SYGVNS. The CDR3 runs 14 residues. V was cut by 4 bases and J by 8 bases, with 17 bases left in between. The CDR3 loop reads CASSGQPGVWGYTF. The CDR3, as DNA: TGTGCCAGCAGTGGGCAGCCAGGGGTTTGGGGCTACACCTTC.

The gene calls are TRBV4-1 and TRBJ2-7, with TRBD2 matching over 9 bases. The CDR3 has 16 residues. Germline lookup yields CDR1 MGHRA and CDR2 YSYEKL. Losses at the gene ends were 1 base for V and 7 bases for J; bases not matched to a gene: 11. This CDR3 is CASSQVRAGGITEQYF. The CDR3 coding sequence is TGCGCCAGCAGCCAAGTGAGGGCGGGAGGGATTACGGAGCAGTACTTC.

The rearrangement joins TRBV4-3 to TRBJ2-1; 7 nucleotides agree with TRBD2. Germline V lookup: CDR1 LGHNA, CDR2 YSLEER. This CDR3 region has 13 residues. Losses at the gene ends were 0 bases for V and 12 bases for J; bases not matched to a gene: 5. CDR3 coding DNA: TGCGCCAGCAGCCAAGAGGGGCTAGCGGCGCAGTTCTTC. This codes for CASSQEGLAAQFF.

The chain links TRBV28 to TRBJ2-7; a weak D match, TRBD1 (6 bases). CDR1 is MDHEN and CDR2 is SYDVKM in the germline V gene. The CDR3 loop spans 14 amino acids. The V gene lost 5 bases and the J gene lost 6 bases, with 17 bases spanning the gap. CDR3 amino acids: CASSVSGTPGEQYF. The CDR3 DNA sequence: TGTGCCAGCAGTGTGTCCGGGACACCGGGCGAGCAGTACTTC.

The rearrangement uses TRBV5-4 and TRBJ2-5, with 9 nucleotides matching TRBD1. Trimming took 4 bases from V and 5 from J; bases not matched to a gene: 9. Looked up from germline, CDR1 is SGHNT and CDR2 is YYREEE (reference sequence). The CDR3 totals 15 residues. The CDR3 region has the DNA TGTGCCAGCAGCCCACGGACAGGGGTTGGCGAGACCCAGTACTTC. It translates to CASSPRTGVGETQYF.

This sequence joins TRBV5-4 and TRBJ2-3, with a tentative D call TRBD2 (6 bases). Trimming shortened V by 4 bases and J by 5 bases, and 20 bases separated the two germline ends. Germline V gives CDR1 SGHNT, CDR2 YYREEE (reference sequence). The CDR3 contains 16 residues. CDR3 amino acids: CASSLSWAGLGDTQYF. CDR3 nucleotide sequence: TGTGCCAGCAGCCTCTCATGGGCGGGGTTAGGAGATACGCAGTATTTT.

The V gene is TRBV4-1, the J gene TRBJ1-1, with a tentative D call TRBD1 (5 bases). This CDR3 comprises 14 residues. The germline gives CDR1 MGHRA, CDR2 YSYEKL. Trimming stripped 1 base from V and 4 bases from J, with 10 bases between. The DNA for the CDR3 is TGCGCCAGCAGCCAAGGGGGCAGAGGCACTGAAGCTTTCTTT. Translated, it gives CASSQGGRGTEAFF.

CDR3 residues: CASSGGTDTYHLTDTQYF. CDR3 sequence (DNA): TGTGCCAGCAGTGGCGGGACAGACACCTACCACCTCACAGATACGCAGTATTTT. The rearrangement joins TRBV6-1 to TRBJ2-3, with D possibly TRBD1 on 7 matching bases. Trimming pared 4 bases from V and 2 bases from J, leaving 22 bases between. From germline, CDR1 is MNHNS and CDR2 SASEGT. The CDR3 has 18 amino acids.

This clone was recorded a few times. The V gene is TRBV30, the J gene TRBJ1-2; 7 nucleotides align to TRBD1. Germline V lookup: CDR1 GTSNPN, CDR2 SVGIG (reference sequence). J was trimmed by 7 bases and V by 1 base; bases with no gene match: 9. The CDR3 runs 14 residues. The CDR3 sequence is CAWSGDSNTSGYTF. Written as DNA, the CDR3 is TGTGCCTGGAGTGGGGACAGTAATACGTCTGGCTACACCTTC.